The next 19 T cell receptor beta chains were all read from a single sample in a study of beta chain features in type 1 diabetes. As every portion of the isolated RNA was reverse transcribed, the sequencing read expressed TCRB transcripts. Measured with immunoSEQ multiplex PCR; TCRdb has only the in-frame clones, and not every one. Here the sample spans hundreds of thousands of clones, 9.6% being singletons. The sequenced sample was naive CD4+ T cells from blood. These receptors all stem from a woman aged 18-30 years in good health.

J is TRBJ1-1 and V is TRBV9; 12 bases fit TRBD1. This CDR3 contains 14 residues. Unmatched junction bases numbered 7, after V lost 6 bases and J lost 7 bases. Germline V CDR1 and CDR2: SGDLS, YYNGEE. The DNA of the CDR3 is TGTGCCAGCACGGGACAGGGGGCAGGTCGTGAAGCTTTCTTT. Translation gives CASTGQGAGREAFF.

This clone was detected only a few times. The rearrangement joins TRBV5-1 to TRBJ2-2, with 8 bases lining up with TRBD1. V was clipped by 4 bases and J by 10 bases; unmatched bases: 3. Per the germline V gene, CDR1 is SGHRS and CDR2 is YFSETQ. The CDR3 runs to 12 residues. CDR3 region: CASSPGQAELFF. In DNA form, the CDR3 reads TGCGCCAGCAGCCCGGGACAGGCGGAGCTGTTTTTT.

The rearrangement uses TRBV5-6 and TRBJ2-5; 9 positions match TRBD1. The CDR3 has 16 amino acids. Trimming cost V 4 bases and J 1 base; bases outside gene matches: 8. The germline V gene encodes CDR1 SGHDT and CDR2 YYEEEE. The CDR3 DNA follows: TGTGCCAGCAGCCACCGACAGGGGGGATTCCAAGAGACCCAGTACTTC. It codes for CASSHRQGGFQETQYF.

CDR3 protein: CASSPRQGSLYGYTF. The CDR3 bases are TGTGCCAGCTCTCCAAGACAGGGTAGCCTCTATGGCTACACCTTC. The V and J genes are TRBV18 and TRBJ1-2; TRBD1 agrees at 7 bases. Germline V lookup: CDR1 KGHSH, CDR2 LQKENI. CDR3 length: 15 residues. Trimming cost V 6 bases and J 4 bases; bases outside gene matches: 11.

This chain links TRBV25-1 with TRBJ1-1, with 7 bases identical to TRBD1. Germline V lookup: CDR1 MGHDK, CDR2 SYGVNS. The CDR3 spans 15 residues. V gave up 6 bases and J gave up 10 bases; unmatched junction bases: 17. CDR3 coding DNA: TGTGCCAGCAGGGGGATTAAGGGGGCAGGGGTAGGAGCTTTCTTT. Residues: CASRGIKGAGVGAFF.

This clone showed up just a few times. The rearrangement joins TRBV7-9 to TRBJ1-1, with no clear D. The CDR3 consists of 16 residues. V lost 2 bases and J lost 1, with 14 bases in between. Germline assignment: CDR1 SEHNR and CDR2 FQNEAQ (reference sequence). In nucleotides, the CDR3 is TGTGCCAGCAGCTTACGTGGTCAGGCTGCGAACACTGAAGCTTTCTTT. Its protein is CASSLRGQAANTEAFF.

The V gene is TRBV25-1, the J gene TRBJ2-6, with TRBD1 as a possible D gene (6 bases). Germline CDR1 and CDR2: MGHDK and SYGVNS. The V gene lost 3 bases and the J gene lost 1 base, with 10 bases spanning the gap. This CDR3 spans 16 amino acids. Here the CDR3 reads CASSDTGLSGANVLTF. The CDR3 nucleotides read TGTGCCAGCAGTGATACAGGGCTTTCTGGGGCCAACGTCCTGACTTTC.

This clone came up a few times. The V and J genes are TRBV2 and TRBJ2-3; 7 bases are a match to TRBD1. There are 15 residues in the CDR3. Germline V gene sequence: CDR1 SNHLY, CDR2 FYNNEI. The junction had 6 bases not matched to a gene; V was cut back by 3 bases and J by 3 bases. CDR3 in DNA: TGTGCCAGCAGTGAGACAGGGCTTCAGACAGATACGCAGTATTTT. It codes for CASSETGLQTDTQYF.

The chain has TRBV7-3 and TRBJ2-1, with 10 bases that match TRBD2. The length of the CDR3 is 16 residues. V shed 7 bases, J shed 0 bases, and the junction held 6 bases outside the gene matches. The germline CDR1 and CDR2 sequences are SGHTA and FQGTGA. This chain's CDR3 is CASTSGGLSSYNEQFF. The CDR3 DNA follows: TGTGCCAGCACTAGCGGGGGTTTGAGCTCCTACAATGAGCAGTTCTTC.

The rearrangement uses TRBV5-4 and TRBJ2-2; D not certain. CDR1 and CDR2 from the germline V gene are SGHNT and YYREEE (reference sequence). Trimming shortened V by 1 base and J by 0 bases, and 7 bases separated the two germline ends. The length of the CDR3 is 15 residues. Written as DNA, the CDR3 is TGTGCCAGCAGCTTGACCCGGGCGAACACCGGGGAGCTGTTTTTT. Encoded protein: CASSLTRANTGELFF.

A few counts support this clone. The genes are TRBV7-2 and TRBJ2-7; D is ambiguous. Trimming stripped 1 base from V and 3 bases from J, with 7 bases between. The CDR3 loop spans 13 amino acids. Per germline, CDR1 SGHTA and CDR2 FQGNSA. CDR3: CASSLDVYYEQYF. DNA for the CDR3: TGTGCCAGCAGCTTAGATGTCTACTACGAGCAGTACTTC. The whole variable domain, remainder taken from reference TRBV7-2 and TRBJ2-7, is GAGVSQSPSNKVTEKGKDVELRCDPISGHTALYWYRQSLGQGLEFLIYFQGNSAPDKSGLPSDRFSAERTGGSVSTLTIQRTQQEDSAVYLCASSLDVYYEQYFGPGTRLTVT.

This clone was detected many times. V is TRBV5-4 and J is TRBJ2-3; possible D gene TRBD2, 5 bases. Per the germline V gene, CDR1 is SGHNT and CDR2 is YYREEE (reference sequence). There are 14 residues in the CDR3. V lost 0 bases, J lost 0 bases, and 5 bases lay in between. The CDR3 DNA sequence: TGTGCCAGCAGCTTGGCGGGGAGCACAGATACGCAGTATTTT. It specifies CASSLAGSTDTQYF.

This clone has just a few counts. The chain combines TRBV6-5 with TRBJ1-2; D might be TRBD1 (6 bases). Germline CDR1 MNHEY, CDR2 SVGAGI. This CDR3 spans 16 amino acids. The V end lost 2 bases, the J end lost 8 bases, and 21 bases lay between the germline ends. The CDR3 DNA is TGTGCCAGCAGTTACAGAGGGAGAACAGGGTTAAACGGCTACACCTTC. Translated, it gives CASSYRGRTGLNGYTF.

The V and J genes are TRBV2 and TRBJ2-7; D not certain. The CDR3 is made up of 13 amino acids. CDR1 and CDR2 (germline): SNHLY, FYNNEI. Deletions cut 3 bases from V and 3 bases from J, with 9 bases between. The DNA of the CDR3 is TGTGCCAGCAGTGAGGTCAGATACTACGAGCAGTACTTC. Translated, it gives CASSEVRYYEQYF.

V and J are TRBV10-3 and TRBJ2-1; 11 positions match TRBD1. Per the germline V gene, CDR1 is ENHRY and CDR2 is SYGVKD. The junction had 3 bases not matched to a gene; V was cut back by 2 bases and J by 6 bases. The length of the CDR3 is 15 residues. CDR3 sequence: CAISERGTGGNEQFF. Written as DNA, the CDR3 is TGTGCCATCAGTGAGCGAGGGACAGGGGGCAATGAGCAGTTCTTC.

The sample holds a few counts of this clone. J is TRBJ1-1 and V is TRBV19, with 8 bases fitting TRBD1. V trimming: 4 bases; J trimming: 5 bases; junction bases outside the gene matches: 12. Germline CDR1 reads LNHDA; CDR2 reads SQIVND (reference sequence). This CDR3 spans 16 amino acids. The CDR3 DNA is TGTGCCAGTAGTACCTCCGACAGGGGTTGGTTAACTGAAGCTTTCTTT. Its protein is CASSTSDRGWLTEAFF.

This clone was observed a few times. This rearrangement joins TRBV13 to TRBJ2-3; D not certain. The germline V gene encodes CDR1 PRHDT and CDR2 FYEKMQ (reference sequence). Trimming removed 6 bases at V and 2 bases at J, with 12 bases between. The CDR3 consists of 14 residues. The CDR3 sequence is CASSRRVYTDTQYF. The CDR3 DNA is TGTGCCAGCAGTCGACGGGTTTACACAGATACGCAGTATTTT. The whole variable domain, filled in from reference TRBV13 and TRBJ2-3, reads AAGVIQSPRHLIKEKRETATLKCYPIPRHDTVYWYQQGPGQDPQFLISFYEKMQSDKGSIPDRFSAQQFSDYHSELNMSSLELGDSALYFCASSRRVYTDTQYFGPGTRLTVL.

This clone was picked up a small number of times. The chain links TRBV2 to TRBJ2-2; tentatively, D is TRBD2 (6 bases). Germline V gene lookup returns CDR1 SNHLY and CDR2 FYNNEI. The CDR3 has 16 residues. Trimming removed 2 bases at V and 5 bases at J, with 15 bases between. CDR3 coding DNA: TGTGCCAGCAGTGAAACGGGACTGCTCGTAACCGGGGAGCTGTTTTTT. Translating it yields CASSETGLLVTGELFF.

This chain joins TRBV5-1 and TRBJ2-1, with TRBD2 identical over 7 bases. Germline CDR1 reads SGHRS; CDR2 reads YFSETQ. The CDR3 sequence is 16 residues long. Losses at the gene ends were 4 bases for V and 2 bases for J; bases not matched to a gene: 9. This CDR3 reads CASSPRGGRPYNEQFF. The CDR3 DNA follows: TGCGCCAGCAGCCCCCGTGGCGGGAGACCCTACAATGAGCAGTTCTTC.